These 4 T cell receptor beta chains were all obtained from the same sample, sequenced in a study of T-cell memory formation after mild COVID-19. TCRdb analysed the 5' RACE reads with MiXCR anew, one entry per CDR3 protein. Found here are 250,000 to 350,000 distinct CDR3 sequences, about a sixth of them singletons; the top ten hold less than 30%. Sample: PBMCs or a T cell subset sorted from them (not recorded which). The receptors were sampled from a young man who had mild COVID-19 (a few samples of this study predate the infection). Cell type and time point are not known.

Ten or more counts support this clonotype. The chain joins TRBV20-1 to TRBJ2-1; D is perhaps TRBD2 (7 bases). V was trimmed by 5 bases and J by 6 bases, leaving 17 bases between them. CDR3 size: 14 residues. Germline V gene sequence: CDR1 DFQATT, CDR2 SNEGSKA (reference sequence). CDR3 region: CSAPPYRGANEQFF. The CDR3, as DNA: TGCAGTGCTCCCCCCTACCGGGGGGCCAATGAGCAGTTCTTC.

Only a few counts were recorded for this clonotype. The rearrangement links TRBV7-3 to TRBJ2-1; a weak D match, TRBD2 (6 bases). Trimming removed 3 bases from V and 16 bases from J, with 16 bases in between. The CDR3 is 12 amino acids. Germline CDR1 reads SGHTA; CDR2 reads FQGTGA. CDR3 region: CASSLGRGPPFF. Written as DNA, the CDR3 is TGTGCCAGCAGCTTGGGGCGGGGACCCCCATTCTTC.

This clonotype was seen only a few times. V gene TRBV10-3 combines with J gene TRBJ2-3, with 9 bases matching TRBD2. CDR1 is ENHRY and CDR2 is SYGVKD in the germline V gene. The CDR3 has 15 amino acids. Unmatched junction bases numbered 2, after V lost 0 bases and J lost 4 bases. CDR3: CAISESSGGPDTQYF. The CDR3 DNA is TGTGCCATCAGTGAGTCTAGCGGGGGTCCAGATACGCAGTATTTT.

The chain combines TRBV5-1 with TRBJ1-1; no clear D. Between the trimmed V and J ends, which lost 4 bases and 0 bases, there was a span of 16 bases. CDR3 length: 16 residues. Germline assignment: CDR1 SGHRS and CDR2 YFSETQ. The CDR3 nucleotides read TGCGCCAGCAGCCCGGGTGGAGCCTTTATGAACACTGAAGCTTTCTTT. It codes for CASSPGGAFMNTEAFF. The whole variable domain, remainder taken from reference TRBV5-1 and TRBJ1-1, is KAGVTQTPRYLIKTRGQQVTLSCSPISGHRSVSWYQQTPGQGLQFLFEYFSETQRNKGNFPGRFSGRQFSNSRSEMNVSTLELGDSALYLCASSPGGAFMNTEAFFGQGTRLTVV.